The 10 T cell receptor beta chains below were found in one sample sequenced in a study of blood T cell repertoires in COVID-19. Clones were read by immunoSEQ multiplex PCR, and TCRdb kept only the in-frame ones, dropping some. This table has more than 110,000 clones, around three quarters appearing once. Sequences were obtained from peripheral blood. The receptors here all came from a man aged 55 to 70 with acute or convalescent COVID-19.

J is TRBJ1-1 and V is TRBV19, with D hard to call. The CDR3 extends over 14 amino acids. Germline V lookup: CDR1 LNHDA, CDR2 SQIVND (reference sequence). The V and J ends lost 6 bases and 0 bases respectively, with 11 bases between them. The CDR3 DNA follows: TGTGCCAGTAGACCGCCCTCAGTGAACACTGAAGCTTTCTTT. It codes for CASRPPSVNTEAFF.

Here the CDR3 reads CASSSLLDTQYF. The CDR3 nucleotides are TGCGCCAGCAGCTCTCTCCTCGATACGCAGTATTTT. The chain uses TRBV5-1 and TRBJ2-3, with no clear D. CDR3 length: 12 amino acids. CDR1 and CDR2 (germline): SGHRS, YFSETQ. Trimming stripped 3 bases from V and 6 bases from J, with 8 bases between.

V gene TRBV15 combines with J gene TRBJ2-1, with 9 nucleotides matching TRBD1. V shed 5 bases and J 8 bases; nucleotides not matched to a gene: 16. The CDR3 contains 17 residues. Germline CDR1 LNHNV, CDR2 YYDKDF (reference sequence). For the CDR3, the DNA is TGTGCCACCAGCCGTGAAGGGCGGGACAGGGTAGTTGATGAGCAGTTCTTC. Its protein product is CATSREGRDRVVDEQFF.

The chain recombines TRBV9 with TRBJ2-3; D might be TRBD2 (6 bases). Trimming removed 0 bases from V and 3 bases from J, with 11 bases in between. The CDR3 totals 15 residues. CDR1 and CDR2 from the germline V gene are SGDLS and YYNGEE. This CDR3 reads CASSVVGGETDTQYF. CDR3 in DNA: TGTGCCAGCAGCGTAGTGGGGGGAGAGACAGATACGCAGTATTTT.

The rearrangement joins TRBV28 to TRBJ1-1, with D uncertain. CDR1 and CDR2 from the germline V gene are MDHEN and SYDVKM. This CDR3 is built from 12 residues. The ends were cut back, 5 bases at V and 3 bases at J, with 7 bases in the middle. CDR3 sequence (DNA): TGTGCCAGCAGTCTACCCCACACTGAAGCTTTCTTT. Amino acids: CASSLPHTEAFF.

V usage is TRBV27 and J usage is TRBJ2-5; TRBD1 matches 9 bases. CDR1 and CDR2 from the germline V gene are MNHEY and SMNVEV (reference sequence). The CDR3 runs 15 residues. The ends lost 5 bases at V and 5 bases at J; junction bases unmatched: 9. The CDR3 spells CASSPRQGGVETQYF. DNA of the CDR3: TGTGCCAGCAGTCCTAGACAGGGGGGGGTGGAGACCCAGTACTTC.

The V call is TRBV2, the J call TRBJ2-5; 8 positions agree with TRBD1. V lost 7 bases and J lost 2; bases outside the gene matches: 3. There are 13 residues in the CDR3. Germline V CDR1 and CDR2: SNHLY, FYNNEI. The CDR3 nucleotides read TGTGCCAGCACCGGGACAGGACAAGAGACCCAGTACTTC. It codes for CASTGTGQETQYF. The complete variable domain, with remaining parts taken from reference TRBV2 and TRBJ2-5, reads EPEVTQTPSHQVTQMGQEVILRCVPISNHLYFYWYRQILGQKVEFLVSFYNNEISEKSEIFDDQFSVERPDGSNFTLKIRSTKLEDSAMYFCASTGTGQETQYFGPGTRLLVL.

This clone was seen only once. This chain connects TRBV6-5 to TRBJ1-2, with D possibly being TRBD1 (6 bases). The CDR3 sequence is 14 residues long. The germline V gene encodes CDR1 MNHEY and CDR2 SVGAGI. With 6 bases removed from V and 4 bases from J, the gap between germline ends came to 15 bases. The DNA of the CDR3 is TGTGCCAGCAGCCCAGACCGGACAGCCTATGGCTACACCTTC. Its protein product is CASSPDRTAYGYTF.

The chain joins TRBV10-3 to TRBJ1-5, with D unresolved. Trimming took off 6 bases at V and 6 bases at J, with 12 bases between the two ends. Germline V lookup: CDR1 ENHRY, CDR2 SYGVKD. The length of the CDR3 is 13 residues. CDR3: CAISLDGGQPQHF. CDR3 bases: TGTGCCATCAGCCTGGATGGCGGTCAGCCCCAGCATTTT.

V is TRBV18 and J is TRBJ1-5, with 7 bases lining up with TRBD1. The CDR3 length is 13 residues. From germline, CDR1 is KGHSH and CDR2 LQKENI. V shed 6 bases and J 7 bases; nucleotides not matched to a gene: 6. The CDR3 here is CASSSRGLQPQHF. The DNA for the CDR3 is TGTGCCAGCTCGAGCAGGGGGTTACAGCCCCAGCATTTT.